This T cell receptor beta chain comes out of a study of T-cell memory formation after mild COVID-19. Across the study: Largely donor-specific sequence clusters came from a couple of donors.

Using its own MiXCR run on the 5' RACE reads, TCRdb lists one record per CDR3 protein. Of around 300,000 distinct CDR3 sequences detected, roughly 13% appear once; the ten largest clones hold about 20%. The CDR3 is 16 residues long. Trimming stripped 1 base from V and 0 bases from J, with 11 bases between. In germline, CDR1 is LGHNA, CDR2 YSLEER. The sample comprised PBMCs or a T cell subset sorted from them (not recorded which). This chain connects TRBV4-3 to TRBJ2-3; D not certain. The TCR comes from a man between 18 and 29 years old who had mild COVID-19 (a few samples of this study predate the infection). Cell type and time point are not known. This chain's CDR3 is CASSQAAGESTDTQYF. The CDR3 nucleotides read TGCGCCAGCAGCCAAGCGGCAGGAGAAAGCACAGATACGCAGTATTTT.